This T cell receptor (beta chain) was profiled in a study of T and B cells in COVID-19 patients. Whole-study context: Peripheral blood came from COVID-19 patients with active infection or after recovery.

This clonotype qualifies as large. TRB was amplified from around 250-500 ng of blood genomic DNA. Multiplex PCR with BIOMED2 TRB-A/B primer pools amplified TRB rearrangements. Via MiXCR, TCRdb re-called the multiplex PCR reads, giving one row per CDR3 protein. This sample has some 13,000 distinct CDR3 sequences, with over 25% found just once. The origin of this receptor is a human donor who had recovered from COVID-19. What was sequenced was blood.

CDR3 in DNA: TGTGCCAGTAGTATTAAGCGGGACTCAAGTACAAAACTGTTTTTT. This sequence encodes CASSIKRDSSTKLFF. This chain uses TRBV19 with TRBJ1-4; possible D gene TRBD1, 5 bases. In germline, CDR1 is LNHDA, CDR2 SQIVND (reference sequence). Trimming stripped 3 bases from V and 10 bases from J, with 18 bases between. This CDR3 spans 15 amino acids.